This T cell receptor beta chain was recorded in a study of T cells in Graves' hyperthyroidism and ophthalmopathy. Study-level points and caveats: Most clonotypes expanded in thyroid above 0.001 were likewise present in blood.

RNA transcripts served as the template for amplifying TCR beta CDR3 regions. The HTBI set primed first-round TCR CDR3 RT-PCR. TCRdb reprocessed the multiplex PCR reads with MiXCR, giving one entry per CDR3 protein. The data show roughly 180,000 distinct CDR3 sequences, roughly 10% seen once. The V gene's germline CDR1 is SGDLS and CDR2 YYNGEE. CDR3 length: 15 amino acids. Germline trimming cut 4 bases from V and 1 base from J; bases unmatched to any gene: 6. This clonotype was detected only a few times. Its antigen is still unknown. Hyperthyroidism had been newly diagnosed in patients aged 18 to 65, and its duration was under 2 months. The authors obtained PBMCs from over 8 ml of fresh peripheral blood.

J is TRBJ1-1 and V is TRBV9; TRBD1 matches 8 bases. The sample taken for sequencing was blood. This sequence originates from a woman aged 18-29 years with Graves' hyperthyroidism that later progressed to Graves' ophthalmopathy. The CDR3 DNA is TGTGCCAGCAGCCGCGTGGACAGGGCGAACACTGAAGCTTTCTTT. It encodes CASSRVDRANTEAFF.